The text below deals with one T cell receptor (beta chain). This sample is drawn from a study of blood T cell repertoires in COVID-19. Study overall: The cDNA or gDNA used as material had been derived from T cells, B-cell-depleted T cells, or PBMCs.

Participants, about 18 to 100 years old, spanned under 25 US areas. In assigning cohorts, the study relied on participant-reported clinical history. After removal of 6 bases from V and 2 bases from J, the junction contained 10 bases not matched to a gene. The CDR3 length is 16 residues. Germline CDR1 is LNHDA and CDR2 is SQIVND (reference sequence). Original processing methods: From reference gene primer amplification, estimates of nucleated cell counts were derived. Sequencing was performed with immunoSEQ multiplex PCR; in TCRdb, only in-frame clones are kept and a portion is missing. V, J and clone size are those of that table, while D and trimming were read from the DNA. Among over 130,000 clones listed, about 80% were seen once.

The sequenced sample was PBMCs or T cells enriched from blood (not recorded which). The clonotype comes from a woman in her forties or fifties who had recovered from COVID-19. The J gene is TRBJ2-7, the V gene TRBV19; 10 bases are a match to TRBD2. The CDR3 loop reads CASSRSLSGRPYEQYF. CDR3 nucleotide sequence: TGTGCCAGTAGCCGATCCCTTAGCGGGAGGCCCTACGAGCAGTACTTC.